Listed below are T cell receptor beta chains from one sample, sequenced in a study of cytotoxic CD8 clonotypes in ibrutinib-treated CLL. Measured with immunoSEQ multiplex PCR; TCRdb has only the in-frame clones, and not every one. The data contain roughly 250,000 clones, 60% to 75% of them singletons. The sample consisted of PBMCs, taken after 24 months of ibrutinib treatment. The receptors shown here come from a human donor with chronic lymphocytic leukemia. Each CDR3 is given with its conserved first and last residue. A D gene is named only where the DNA matches it firmly. A row's size may be missing; if present it is once, few, many or a size class.

CDR3nt: TGTGCCAGCACTCCCGATCCGGGCACCGGGGAGCTGTTTTTT; CDR3aa: CASTPDPGTGELFF; abundance: NA; j_gene: TRBJ2-2; v_gene: TRBV27; d_gene: NA
CDR3nt: TGTGCCAGCACCTGGGGGACAGCCACAGATACGCAGTATTTT; CDR3aa: CASTWGTATDTQYF; abundance: NA; j_gene: TRBJ2-3; v_gene: TRBV7-9; d_gene: TRBD1
CDR3nt: TGTGCCTGTCTCCTCATGTCAGGAGCTAGCACAGATACGCAGTATTTT; CDR3aa: CACLLMSGASTDTQYF; abundance: NA; j_gene: TRBJ2-3; v_gene: TRBV30; d_gene: NA
CDR3nt: TGTGCCAGCATAAATCAGCCCCAGCATTTT; CDR3aa: CASINQPQHF; abundance: NA; j_gene: TRBJ1-5; v_gene: TRBV7-3; d_gene: NA
CDR3nt: TGTGCCATAGAACAGCAAAACACCGGGGAGCTGTTTTTT; CDR3aa: CAIEQQNTGELFF; abundance: NA; j_gene: TRBJ2-2; v_gene: TRBV7-3; d_gene: NA
CDR3nt: TGTGCCAGCAGCCCTCAGCTAGCGGGAGTAGAGAATGAGCAGTTCTTC; CDR3aa: CASSPQLAGVENEQFF; abundance: NA; j_gene: TRBJ2-1; v_gene: TRBV9; d_gene: TRBD2
CDR3nt: TGCGCCAGCAGCTCGGTTGGCGGGTCGAAGTCCGGCATTCAGTACTTC; CDR3aa: CASSSVGGSKSGIQYF; abundance: NA; j_gene: TRBJ2-4; v_gene: TRBV5-1; d_gene: NA
CDR3nt: TGTGCCAGCAGCTCCCTCACGGATTACAATGAGCAGTTCTTC; CDR3aa: CASSSLTDYNEQFF; abundance: few; j_gene: TRBJ2-1; v_gene: TRBV2; d_gene: NA
CDR3nt: TGTGCCAGCAGTTTCCCCGGAACGCACCGTGAAAAACTGTTTTTT; CDR3aa: CASSFPGTHREKLFF; abundance: few; j_gene: TRBJ1-4; v_gene: TRBV28; d_gene: NA
CDR3nt: TGCAGCGTTGTAGCGGGAGGGCCGACAGATACGCAGTATTTT; CDR3aa: CSVVAGGPTDTQYF; abundance: NA; j_gene: TRBJ2-3; v_gene: TRBV29-1; d_gene: TRBD2
CDR3nt: TGTGCCAGCAGTTACCGAACAGGGTTGGCCACTGAAGCTTTCTTT; CDR3aa: CASSYRTGLATEAFF; abundance: NA; j_gene: TRBJ1-1; v_gene: TRBV6-5; d_gene: NA
CDR3nt: TGTGCCAGCAGAATAACAGGGGGGGCTCAGCCCCAGCATTTT; CDR3aa: CASRITGGAQPQHF; abundance: NA; j_gene: TRBJ1-5; v_gene: TRBV28; d_gene: TRBD1
CDR3nt: TGTGCCAGCAGCGTCGGAGGTTCCAATGAGCAGTTCTTC; CDR3aa: CASSVGGSNEQFF; abundance: NA; j_gene: TRBJ2-1; v_gene: TRBV9; d_gene: NA
CDR3nt: TGTGCCAGCAGTTTATTGGGCGGGGGTCAGCCCCAGCATTTT; CDR3aa: CASSLLGGGQPQHF; abundance: NA; j_gene: TRBJ1-5; v_gene: TRBV27; d_gene: NA
CDR3nt: TGTGCCAGCAGTTACCCGGGACAGGTGCCTTATGGCTACACCTTC; CDR3aa: CASSYPGQVPYGYTF; abundance: NA; j_gene: TRBJ1-2; v_gene: TRBV6-6; d_gene: TRBD1
CDR3nt: TGTGCCAGCAGCGTCCTCGGTAGCGGGAGAACAGATACGCAGTATTTT; CDR3aa: CASSVLGSGRTDTQYF; abundance: NA; j_gene: TRBJ2-3; v_gene: TRBV9; d_gene: TRBD2
CDR3nt: TGTGCCAGCAGCTTGGGGCAGGGGCCGGTTCAGCCCCAGCATTTT; CDR3aa: CASSLGQGPVQPQHF; abundance: NA; j_gene: TRBJ1-5; v_gene: TRBV5-6; d_gene: NA
CDR3nt: TGTGCCAGCAGCCAGGGGACTAGCGGGTCTAGCACAGATACGCAGTATTTT; CDR3aa: CASSQGTSGSSTDTQYF; abundance: NA; j_gene: TRBJ2-3; v_gene: TRBV4-2; d_gene: TRBD2
CDR3nt: TGTGCCAGCAGTTTATCTCGGGGAGTGTCCTACGAGCAGTACTTC; CDR3aa: CASSLSRGVSYEQYF; abundance: NA; j_gene: TRBJ2-7; v_gene: TRBV28; d_gene: NA
CDR3nt: TGTGCCAGCAGCTTTCTCGGGGCTTCCGATGAGCAGTTCTTC; CDR3aa: CASSFLGASDEQFF; abundance: NA; j_gene: TRBJ2-1; v_gene: TRBV5-6; d_gene: NA
CDR3nt: TGTGCCAGTACCCGGGTTCTCTCTGGGGCCAACGTCCTGACTTTC; CDR3aa: CASTRVLSGANVLTF; abundance: few; j_gene: TRBJ2-6; v_gene: TRBV19; d_gene: NA
CDR3nt: TGTGCCAGCCACCCTGGGATTGGAGAGCAGTTCTTC; CDR3aa: CASHPGIGEQFF; abundance: many; j_gene: TRBJ2-1; v_gene: TRBV28; d_gene: NA
CDR3nt: TGTGCCAGCTCACCACCGGTCGTGGAGACCCAGTACTTC; CDR3aa: CASSPPVVETQYF; abundance: few; j_gene: TRBJ2-5; v_gene: TRBV18; d_gene: NA
CDR3nt: TGTGCCAGCAGCTTAATCGGGCTAGCGGCAGATACGCAGTATTTT; CDR3aa: CASSLIGLAADTQYF; abundance: NA; j_gene: TRBJ2-3; v_gene: TRBV7-3; d_gene: TRBD2
CDR3nt: TGCGCCAGCAGCTTAGTCGGGGAGGCCGTGGACGAGCAGTACTTC; CDR3aa: CASSLVGEAVDEQYF; abundance: few; j_gene: TRBJ2-7; v_gene: TRBV5-1; d_gene: NA
CDR3nt: TGTGCCAGCTCACCCAGTTGGGGGCGCGGTACTGAAGCTTTCTTT; CDR3aa: CASSPSWGRGTEAFF; abundance: NA; j_gene: TRBJ1-1; v_gene: TRBV18; d_gene: NA
CDR3nt: TGTGCCAGCAGCTTAGTGGCCGGAGTCTATGGCTACACCTTC; CDR3aa: CASSLVAGVYGYTF; abundance: NA; j_gene: TRBJ1-2; v_gene: TRBV7-9; d_gene: NA
CDR3nt: TGCGCCAGCAGCCAAGCTCCCTTGACTAGCGAGAACACCGGGGAGCTGTTTTTT; CDR3aa: CASSQAPLTSENTGELFF; abundance: NA; j_gene: TRBJ2-2; v_gene: TRBV4-3; d_gene: TRBD2
CDR3nt: TGTGCCAGCAGTGACCCGACAGGGGGAGGTGAAAAACTGTTTTTT; CDR3aa: CASSDPTGGGEKLFF; abundance: NA; j_gene: TRBJ1-4; v_gene: TRBV25-1; d_gene: TRBD1
CDR3nt: TGTGCCAGCAGTGCCTACAGGGGCAACGAGCAGTACTTC; CDR3aa: CASSAYRGNEQYF; abundance: NA; j_gene: TRBJ2-7; v_gene: TRBV27; d_gene: TRBD1
CDR3nt: TGTGCCAGCAGGAGACAGGGTGGTGAAAAACTGTTTTTT; CDR3aa: CASRRQGGEKLFF; abundance: NA; j_gene: TRBJ1-4; v_gene: TRBV6-6; d_gene: TRBD1
CDR3nt: TGTGCCAGCAGGGGGAGATACACTGAAGCTTTCTTT; CDR3aa: CASRGRYTEAFF; abundance: NA; j_gene: TRBJ1-1; v_gene: TRBV28; d_gene: NA
CDR3nt: TGTGCCAGCGGTGAAACCTCCTACGAGCAGTACTTC; CDR3aa: CASGETSYEQYF; abundance: medium-sized; j_gene: TRBJ2-7; v_gene: TRBV14; d_gene: NA
CDR3nt: TGTGCCAGCAGCTGGGGACAGGGGGTTTCACCCCTCCACTTT; CDR3aa: CASSWGQGVSPLHF; abundance: NA; j_gene: TRBJ1-6; v_gene: TRBV7-2; d_gene: TRBD1
CDR3nt: TGTGCCAGCAGCAAACTAGGGACAGGCTATGGCTACACCTTC; CDR3aa: CASSKLGTGYGYTF; abundance: few; j_gene: TRBJ1-2; v_gene: TRBV27; d_gene: TRBD1
CDR3nt: TGTGCCAGCAGTTTTGATCCATTCCAGCATTTT; CDR3aa: CASSFDPFQHF; abundance: once; j_gene: TRBJ1-5; v_gene: TRBV28; d_gene: NA
CDR3nt: TGTGCCAGCAGCTTAGTGGTGTTTCTCTACGAGCAGTACTTC; CDR3aa: CASSLVVFLYEQYF; abundance: NA; j_gene: TRBJ2-7; v_gene: TRBV7-2; d_gene: NA
CDR3nt: TGTGCCAGCAGCTTAGATTATACAGGCTACGAGCAGTACTTC; CDR3aa: CASSLDYTGYEQYF; abundance: NA; j_gene: TRBJ2-7; v_gene: TRBV11-2; d_gene: NA
CDR3nt: TGTGCCAGCAGTGCGGTTAAGGAGCAGTTCTTC; CDR3aa: CASSAVKEQFF; abundance: NA; j_gene: TRBJ2-1; v_gene: TRBV2; d_gene: NA
CDR3nt: TGCAGCGTCGGGAGCACAGATACGCAGTATTTT; CDR3aa: CSVGSTDTQYF; abundance: NA; j_gene: TRBJ2-3; v_gene: TRBV29-1; d_gene: NA
CDR3nt: TGCAGCGTTGATGGGGGAGGGACCTCCTACAATGAGCAGTTCTTC; CDR3aa: CSVDGGGTSYNEQFF; abundance: NA; j_gene: TRBJ2-1; v_gene: TRBV29-1; d_gene: TRBD2
CDR3nt: TGTGCCAGCCGCGTCTCGGGACAGGGGAACACTGAAGCTTTCTTT; CDR3aa: CASRVSGQGNTEAFF; abundance: NA; j_gene: TRBJ1-1; v_gene: TRBV2; d_gene: TRBD1
CDR3nt: TGCGCCACCCGCGGGAAGGACGCTCAAGAGACCCAGTACTTC; CDR3aa: CATRGKDAQETQYF; abundance: NA; j_gene: TRBJ2-5; v_gene: TRBV5-1; d_gene: NA
CDR3nt: TGTGCCAGCAGCTTGACTTCTAGGGGAGGCGAAAAACTGTTTTTT; CDR3aa: CASSLTSRGGEKLFF; abundance: NA; j_gene: TRBJ1-4; v_gene: TRBV7-2; d_gene: NA
CDR3nt: TGTGCCAGCAGCTTAGACCCCCTGACTAGCGCTGGGACCGGGGAGCTGTTTTTT; CDR3aa: CASSLDPLTSAGTGELFF; abundance: NA; j_gene: TRBJ2-2; v_gene: TRBV7-2; d_gene: TRBD2
CDR3nt: TGTGCCAGCAGCTTAGAGTATACAGGGGGGGTTTACGAGCAGTACTTC; CDR3aa: CASSLEYTGGVYEQYF; abundance: NA; j_gene: TRBJ2-7; v_gene: TRBV7-9; d_gene: NA
CDR3nt: TGCGCCAGCAGCCTTCTAGCGGGAGTGGGCGAGCAAGAGACCCAGTACTTC; CDR3aa: CASSLLAGVGEQETQYF; abundance: NA; j_gene: TRBJ2-5; v_gene: TRBV5-1; d_gene: TRBD2
CDR3nt: TGTGCCAGCTCACCATTCACCCTCCCCCAGACAAGGGGGCGCAACGAGCAGTACTTC; CDR3aa: CASSPFTLPQTRGRNEQYF; abundance: NA; j_gene: TRBJ2-7; v_gene: TRBV18; d_gene: TRBD1
CDR3nt: TGTGCCTGGAACGGAGACAATGAGCAGTTCTTC; CDR3aa: CAWNGDNEQFF; abundance: NA; j_gene: TRBJ2-1; v_gene: TRBV30; d_gene: NA
CDR3nt: TGTGCCACCAGCAGAGAGGGGGTTAACAATGAGCAGTTCTTC; CDR3aa: CATSREGVNNEQFF; abundance: NA; j_gene: TRBJ2-1; v_gene: TRBV15; d_gene: NA
CDR3nt: TGTGCCAGCAGCTTAACAGGAGGGCAGCCCCAGCATTTT; CDR3aa: CASSLTGGQPQHF; abundance: NA; j_gene: TRBJ1-5; v_gene: TRBV7-2; d_gene: NA
CDR3nt: TGTGCCAGCTCACCAGGGCCGAATCAGCCCCAGCATTTT; CDR3aa: CASSPGPNQPQHF; abundance: NA; j_gene: TRBJ1-5; v_gene: TRBV18; d_gene: NA
CDR3nt: TGTGCCACCAGCAGAGAATGGACAGTAGCCTACAATGAGCAGTTCTTC; CDR3aa: CATSREWTVAYNEQFF; abundance: NA; j_gene: TRBJ2-1; v_gene: TRBV15; d_gene: NA
CDR3nt: TGTGCTAGTGGTTTGGTACGTCTTGGGGAGGGCCGTTCAGATACGCAGTATTTT; CDR3aa: CASGLVRLGEGRSDTQYF; abundance: NA; j_gene: TRBJ2-3; v_gene: TRBV12-5; d_gene: TRBD2